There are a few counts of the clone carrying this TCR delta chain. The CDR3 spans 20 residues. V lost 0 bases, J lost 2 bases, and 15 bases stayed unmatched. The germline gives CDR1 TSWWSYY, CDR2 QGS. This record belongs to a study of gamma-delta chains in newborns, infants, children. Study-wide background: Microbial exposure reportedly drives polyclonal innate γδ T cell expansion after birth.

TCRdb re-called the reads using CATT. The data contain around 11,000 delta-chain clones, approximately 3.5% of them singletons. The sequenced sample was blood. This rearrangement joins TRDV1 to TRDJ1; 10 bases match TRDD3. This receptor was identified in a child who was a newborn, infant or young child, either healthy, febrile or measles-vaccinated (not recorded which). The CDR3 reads CALGELPYWGIRPETDKLIF. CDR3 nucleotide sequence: TGTGCTCTTGGGGAACTCCCGTACTGGGGGATTCGGCCCGAGACCGATAAACTCATCTTT.